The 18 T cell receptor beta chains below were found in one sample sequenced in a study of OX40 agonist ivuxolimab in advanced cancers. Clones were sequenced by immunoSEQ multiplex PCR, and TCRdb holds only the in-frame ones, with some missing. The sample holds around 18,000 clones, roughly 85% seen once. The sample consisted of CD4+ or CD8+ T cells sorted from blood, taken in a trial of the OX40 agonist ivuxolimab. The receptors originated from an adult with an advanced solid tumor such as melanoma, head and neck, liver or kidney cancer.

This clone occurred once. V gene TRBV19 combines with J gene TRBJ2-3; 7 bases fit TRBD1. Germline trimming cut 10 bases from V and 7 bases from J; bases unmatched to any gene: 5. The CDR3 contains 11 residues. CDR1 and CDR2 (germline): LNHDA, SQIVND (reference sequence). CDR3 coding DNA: TGTGCCACCCGGACAGGAAATACGCAGTATTTT. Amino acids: CATRTGNTQYF.

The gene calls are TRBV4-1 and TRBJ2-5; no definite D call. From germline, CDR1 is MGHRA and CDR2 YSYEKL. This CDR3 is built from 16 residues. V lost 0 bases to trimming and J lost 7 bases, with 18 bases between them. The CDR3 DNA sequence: TGCGCCAGCAGCCAAGAATCGGGCAGGCCTGTGGGGACCCAGTACTTC. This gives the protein CASSQESGRPVGTQYF.

The CDR3 loop reads CASSELIRAPGSNEQFF. The CDR3 DNA reads as TGCGCCAGCAGTGAGTTGATCCGGGCCCCCGGGTCAAATGAGCAGTTCTTC. The V and J genes are TRBV10-2 and TRBJ2-1; D is unclear. Trimming took off 1 base at V and 7 bases at J, with 20 bases between the two ends. The germline CDR1 and CDR2 sequences are WSHSY and SAAADI. This CDR3 spans 17 amino acids.

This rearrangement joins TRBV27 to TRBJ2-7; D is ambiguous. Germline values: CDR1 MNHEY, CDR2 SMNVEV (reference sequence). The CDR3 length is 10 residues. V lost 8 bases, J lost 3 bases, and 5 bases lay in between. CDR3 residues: CASGFYEQYF. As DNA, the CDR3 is TGTGCCAGCGGATTCTACGAGCAGTACTTC.

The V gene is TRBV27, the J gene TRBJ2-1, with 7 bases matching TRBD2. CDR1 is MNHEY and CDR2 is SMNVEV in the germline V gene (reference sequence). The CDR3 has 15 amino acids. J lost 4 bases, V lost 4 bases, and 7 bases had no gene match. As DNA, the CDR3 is TGTGCCAGCAGTTCATTTAGCGGGTATTACAATGAGCAGTTCTTC. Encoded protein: CASSSFSGYYNEQFF.

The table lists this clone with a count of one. CDR3 sequence: CASSLPGRTRDSGANVLTF. The CDR3 coding sequence is TGTGCCAGCAGCTTACCGGGAAGGACTAGGGACTCTGGGGCCAACGTCCTGACTTTC. The chain employs TRBV11-2 and TRBJ2-6; 7 nucleotides match TRBD2. The CDR3 runs 19 residues. CDR1 and CDR2 from the germline V gene are SGHAT and FQNNGV. With 2 bases clipped from V and 0 bases from J, the junction kept 10 bases outside the gene matches. Drawing the rest from reference TRBV11-2 and TRBJ2-6, the complete variable domain is EAGVAQSPRYKIIEKRQSVAFWCNPISGHATLYWYQQILGQGPKLLIQFQNNGVVDDSQLPKDRFSAERLKGVDSTLKIQPAKLEDSAVYLCASSLPGRTRDSGANVLTFGAGSRLTVL.

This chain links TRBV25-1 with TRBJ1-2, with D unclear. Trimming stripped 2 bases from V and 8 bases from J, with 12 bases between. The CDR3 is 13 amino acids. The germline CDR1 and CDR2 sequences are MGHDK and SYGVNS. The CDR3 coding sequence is TGTGCCAGCAGTGAAGCCCGAGGTCTGGGCTACACCTTC. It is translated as CASSEARGLGYTF.

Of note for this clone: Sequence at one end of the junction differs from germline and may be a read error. Here the CDR3 reads CASTLGRDRANTEAFF. The CDR3 bases are TGTGCCAGCACCTTAGGGCGTGACAGGGCGAACACTGAAGCTTTCTTT. The gene calls are TRBV13 and TRBJ1-1, with TRBD1 matching over 7 bases. CDR3 size: 16 residues. The germline gives CDR1 PRHDT, CDR2 FYEKMQ (reference sequence).

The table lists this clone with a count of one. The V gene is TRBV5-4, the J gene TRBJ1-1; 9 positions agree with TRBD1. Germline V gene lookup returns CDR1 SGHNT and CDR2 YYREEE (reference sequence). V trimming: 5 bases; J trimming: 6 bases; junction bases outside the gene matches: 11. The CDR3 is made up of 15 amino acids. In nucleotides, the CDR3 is TGTGCCAGCAGACCCGACAGGGGGGAAGGATCTGAAGCTTTCTTT. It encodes CASRPDRGEGSEAFF.

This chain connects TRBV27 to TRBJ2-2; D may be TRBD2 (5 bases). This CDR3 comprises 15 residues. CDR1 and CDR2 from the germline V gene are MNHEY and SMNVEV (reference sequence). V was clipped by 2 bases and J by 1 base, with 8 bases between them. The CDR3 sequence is CASSLRAVNTGELFF. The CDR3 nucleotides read TGTGCCAGCAGTTTAAGAGCGGTGAACACCGGGGAGCTGTTTTTT.

The DNA for the CDR3 is TGTGCCAGCAGCTTACCCCGCACCGGGAGCGCGTCCTACAATGAGCAGTTCTTC. It yields the protein CASSLPRTGSASYNEQFF. The V call is TRBV7-2, the J call TRBJ2-1; D might be TRBD2 (6 bases). This CDR3 is 18 amino acids long. V was trimmed by 2 bases and J by 1 base, leaving 18 bases between them. The germline V gene encodes CDR1 SGHTA and CDR2 FQGNSA.

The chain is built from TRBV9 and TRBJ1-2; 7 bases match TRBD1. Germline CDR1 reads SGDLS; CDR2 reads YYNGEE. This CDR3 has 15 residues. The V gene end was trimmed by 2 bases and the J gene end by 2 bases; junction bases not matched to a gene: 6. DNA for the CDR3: TGTGCCAGCAGCGTTCTCTTGACAGGGAACTATGGCTACACCTTC. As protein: CASSVLLTGNYGYTF.

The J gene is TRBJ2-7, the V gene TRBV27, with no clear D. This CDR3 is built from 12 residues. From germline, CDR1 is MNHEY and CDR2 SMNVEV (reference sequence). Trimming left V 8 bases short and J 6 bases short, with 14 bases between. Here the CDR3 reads CASRSKWFEQYF. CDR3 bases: TGTGCCAGCCGCTCCAAGTGGTTCGAGCAGTACTTC.

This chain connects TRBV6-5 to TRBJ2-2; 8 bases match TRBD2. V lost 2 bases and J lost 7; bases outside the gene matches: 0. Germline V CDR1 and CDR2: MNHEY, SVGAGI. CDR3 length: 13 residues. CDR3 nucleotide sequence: TGTGCCAGCAGTTACCGGGAGGGCGGGGAGCTGTTTTTT. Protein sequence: CASSYREGGELFF.

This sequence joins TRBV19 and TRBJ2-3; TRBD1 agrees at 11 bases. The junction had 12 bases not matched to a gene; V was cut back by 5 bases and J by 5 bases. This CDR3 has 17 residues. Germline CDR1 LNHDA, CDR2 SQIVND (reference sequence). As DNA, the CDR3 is TGTGCCAGTAGTGCCACCCCGGGACAGGGGGAGGTAGATACGCAGTATTTT. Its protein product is CASSATPGQGEVDTQYF.

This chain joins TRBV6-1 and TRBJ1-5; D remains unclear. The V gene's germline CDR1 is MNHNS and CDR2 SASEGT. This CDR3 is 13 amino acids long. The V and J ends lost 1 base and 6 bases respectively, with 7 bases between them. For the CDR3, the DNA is TGTGCCAGCAGTGAAGGGGAGCTTCAGCCCCAGCATTTT. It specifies CASSEGELQPQHF.

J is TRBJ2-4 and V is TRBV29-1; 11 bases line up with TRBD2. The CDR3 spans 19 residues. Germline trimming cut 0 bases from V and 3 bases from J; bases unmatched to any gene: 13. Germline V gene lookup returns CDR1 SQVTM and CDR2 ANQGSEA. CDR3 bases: TGCAGCGTTGAAGACTTCGGGCCCGGGACTAGCGGCGGCAAAAACATTCAGTACTTC. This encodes CSVEDFGPGTSGGKNIQYF.

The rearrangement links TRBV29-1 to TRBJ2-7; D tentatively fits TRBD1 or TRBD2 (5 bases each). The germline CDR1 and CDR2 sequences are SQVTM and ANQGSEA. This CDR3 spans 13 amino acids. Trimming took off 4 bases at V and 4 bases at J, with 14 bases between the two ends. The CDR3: CSVVVGEPYEQYF. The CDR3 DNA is TGCAGCGTTGTGGTGGGGGAACCTTACGAGCAGTACTTC.